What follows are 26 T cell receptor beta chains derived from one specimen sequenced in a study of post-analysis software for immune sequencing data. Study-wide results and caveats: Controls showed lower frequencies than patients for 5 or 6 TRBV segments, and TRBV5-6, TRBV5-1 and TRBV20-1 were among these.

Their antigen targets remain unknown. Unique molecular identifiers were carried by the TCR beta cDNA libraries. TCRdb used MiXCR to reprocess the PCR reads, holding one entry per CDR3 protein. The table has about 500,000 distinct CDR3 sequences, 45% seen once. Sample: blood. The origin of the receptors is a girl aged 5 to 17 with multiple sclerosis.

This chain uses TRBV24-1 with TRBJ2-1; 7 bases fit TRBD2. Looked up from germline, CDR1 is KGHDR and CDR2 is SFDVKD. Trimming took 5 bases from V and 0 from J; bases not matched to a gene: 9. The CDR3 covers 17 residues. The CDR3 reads CATSASGLTSSYNEQFF. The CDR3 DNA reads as TGTGCCACCAGTGCGTCGGGACTAACTAGCTCCTACAATGAGCAGTTCTTC.

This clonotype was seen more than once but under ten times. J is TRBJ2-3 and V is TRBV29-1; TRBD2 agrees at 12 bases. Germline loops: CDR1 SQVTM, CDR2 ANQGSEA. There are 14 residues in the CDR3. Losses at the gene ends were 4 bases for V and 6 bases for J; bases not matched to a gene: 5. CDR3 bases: TGCAGCGTTGGGACTAGCGGGAACCCCGATACGCAGTATTTT. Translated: CSVGTSGNPDTQYF.

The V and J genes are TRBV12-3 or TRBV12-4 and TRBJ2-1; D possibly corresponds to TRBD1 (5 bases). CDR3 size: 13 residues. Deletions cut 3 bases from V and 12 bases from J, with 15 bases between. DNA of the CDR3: TGTGCCAGCAGTTTCTCTCTGAGGCAGGGGCAGTTCTTC. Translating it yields CASSFSLRQGQFF.

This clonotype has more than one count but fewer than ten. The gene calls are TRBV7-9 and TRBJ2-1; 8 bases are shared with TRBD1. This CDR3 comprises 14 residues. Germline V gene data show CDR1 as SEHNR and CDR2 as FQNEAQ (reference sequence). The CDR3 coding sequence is TGTGCTTCCCGGCGGCAGGGGGCCGTCGATGAGCAGTTCTTC. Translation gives CASRRQGAVDEQFF.

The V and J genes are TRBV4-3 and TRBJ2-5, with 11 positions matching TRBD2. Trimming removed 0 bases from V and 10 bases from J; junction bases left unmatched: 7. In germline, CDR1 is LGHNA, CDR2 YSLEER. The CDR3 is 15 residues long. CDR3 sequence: CASSQDLGGTSGQYF. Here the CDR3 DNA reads TGCGCCAGCAGCCAAGATCTCGGAGGGACTAGCGGCCAGTACTTC.

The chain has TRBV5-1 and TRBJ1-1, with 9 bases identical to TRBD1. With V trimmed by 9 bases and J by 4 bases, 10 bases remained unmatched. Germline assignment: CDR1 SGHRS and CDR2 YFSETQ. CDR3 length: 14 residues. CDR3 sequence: CATRQGVDGTEAFF. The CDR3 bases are TGCGCCACCAGACAGGGGGTGGATGGCACTGAAGCTTTCTTT.

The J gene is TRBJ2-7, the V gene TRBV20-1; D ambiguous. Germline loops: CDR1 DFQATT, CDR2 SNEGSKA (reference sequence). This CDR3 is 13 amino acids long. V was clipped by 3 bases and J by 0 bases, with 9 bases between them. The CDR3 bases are TGCAGTGCTAGCGAAGAATACTCCTACGAGCAGTACTTC. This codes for CSASEEYSYEQYF.

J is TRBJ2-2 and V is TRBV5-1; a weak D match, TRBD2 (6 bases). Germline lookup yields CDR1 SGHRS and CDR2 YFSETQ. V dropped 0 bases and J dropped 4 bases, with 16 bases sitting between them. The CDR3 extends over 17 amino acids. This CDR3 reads CASSLEWTTFSTGELFF. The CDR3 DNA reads TGCGCCAGCAGCTTGGAGTGGACTACCTTTTCCACCGGGGAGCTGTTTTTT.

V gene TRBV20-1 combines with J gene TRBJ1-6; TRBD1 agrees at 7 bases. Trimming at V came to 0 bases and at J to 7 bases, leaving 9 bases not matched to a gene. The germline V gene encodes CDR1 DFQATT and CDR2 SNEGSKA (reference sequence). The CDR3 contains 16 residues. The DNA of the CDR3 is TGCAGTGCTAGAGACCGTAGACAGGGCCTAAATTCACCCCTCCACTTT. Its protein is CSARDRRQGLNSPLHF.

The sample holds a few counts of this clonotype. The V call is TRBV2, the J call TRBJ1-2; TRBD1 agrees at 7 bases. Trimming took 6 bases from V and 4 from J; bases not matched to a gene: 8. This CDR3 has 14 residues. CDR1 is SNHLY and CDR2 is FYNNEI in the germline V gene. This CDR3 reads CASSEDRIGYGYTF. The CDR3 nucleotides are TGTGCCAGCAGCGAGGACAGGATCGGCTATGGCTACACCTTC.

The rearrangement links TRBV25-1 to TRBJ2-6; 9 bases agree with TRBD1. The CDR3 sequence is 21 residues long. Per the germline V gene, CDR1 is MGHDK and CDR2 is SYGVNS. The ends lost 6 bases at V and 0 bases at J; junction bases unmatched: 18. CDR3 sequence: CASSTVEYRDRVISGANVLTF. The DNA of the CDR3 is TGTGCCAGCAGCACGGTCGAATACCGGGACAGGGTCATCTCTGGGGCCAACGTCCTGACTTTC.

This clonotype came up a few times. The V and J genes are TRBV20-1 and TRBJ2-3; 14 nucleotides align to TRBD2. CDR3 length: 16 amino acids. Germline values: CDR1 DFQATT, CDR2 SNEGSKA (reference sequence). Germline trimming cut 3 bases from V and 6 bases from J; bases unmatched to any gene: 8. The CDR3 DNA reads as TGCAGTGCTAGTCCGGGACTAGCGGGAGATGGGGATACGCAGTATTTT. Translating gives CSASPGLAGDGDTQYF.

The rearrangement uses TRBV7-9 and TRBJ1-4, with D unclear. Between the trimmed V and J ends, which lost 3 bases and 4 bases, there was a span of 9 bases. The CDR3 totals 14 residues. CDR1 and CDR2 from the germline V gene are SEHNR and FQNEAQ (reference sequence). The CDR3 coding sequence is TGTGCCAGCAGCTTCGGTGGCTATAATGAAAAACTGTTTTTT. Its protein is CASSFGGYNEKLFF.

For the CDR3, the DNA is TGTGCCAGCAGCGTAGGGGGACAGCCTAATGAAAAACTGTTTTTT. This codes for CASSVGGQPNEKLFF. This sequence joins TRBV9 and TRBJ1-4; 7 bases are a match to TRBD1. The germline V gene has CDR1 SGDLS and CDR2 YYNGEE. With V trimmed by 0 bases and J by 3 bases, 2 bases remained unmatched. This CDR3 is built from 15 residues.

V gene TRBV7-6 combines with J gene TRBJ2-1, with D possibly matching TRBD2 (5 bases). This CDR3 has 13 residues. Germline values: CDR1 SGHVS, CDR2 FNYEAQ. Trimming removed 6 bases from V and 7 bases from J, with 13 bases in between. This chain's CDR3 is CASSSPTRNEQFF. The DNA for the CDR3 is TGTGCCAGCAGTTCTCCTACTAGAAATGAGCAGTTCTTC. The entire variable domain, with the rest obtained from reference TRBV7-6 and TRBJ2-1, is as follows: GAGVSQSPRYKVTKRGQDVALRCDPISGHVSLYWYRQALGQGPEFLTYFNYEAQQDKSGLPNDRFSAERPEGSISTLTIQRTEQRDSAMYRCASSSPTRNEQFFGPGTRLTVL.

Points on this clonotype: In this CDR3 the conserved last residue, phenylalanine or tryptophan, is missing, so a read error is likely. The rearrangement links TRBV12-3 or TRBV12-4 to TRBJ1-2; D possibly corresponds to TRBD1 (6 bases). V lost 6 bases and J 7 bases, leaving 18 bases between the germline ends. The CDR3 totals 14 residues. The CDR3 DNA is TGTGCCAGCAGGCTTACCACAGGGTTGGGTGGCTACACCTGC. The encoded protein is CASRLTTGLGGYTC.

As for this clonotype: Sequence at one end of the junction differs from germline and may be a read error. CDR3 in DNA: TGCGCCAGCAGTCAAGGGACTAGCGGGAGCAGTGAGCAGTTCTTC. Amino acid sequence: CASSQGTSGSSEQFF. The rearrangement uses TRBV4-3 and TRBJ2-1; 14 bases align to TRBD2. The germline V gene has CDR1 LGHNA and CDR2 YSLEER. The CDR3 extends over 15 amino acids.

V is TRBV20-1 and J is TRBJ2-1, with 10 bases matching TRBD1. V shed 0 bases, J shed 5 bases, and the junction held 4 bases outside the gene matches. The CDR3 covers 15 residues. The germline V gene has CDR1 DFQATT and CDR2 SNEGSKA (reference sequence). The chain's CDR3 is CSARDRDRGHNEQFF. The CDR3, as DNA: TGCAGTGCTAGAGATCGGGACAGGGGCCACAATGAGCAGTTCTTC.

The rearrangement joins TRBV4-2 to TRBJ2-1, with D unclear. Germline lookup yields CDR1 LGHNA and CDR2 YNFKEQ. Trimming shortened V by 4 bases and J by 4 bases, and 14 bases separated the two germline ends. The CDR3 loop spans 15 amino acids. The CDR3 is CASSRLDPGYNEQFF. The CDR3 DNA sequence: TGTGCCAGCAGCCGCCTAGACCCCGGGTACAATGAGCAGTTCTTC.

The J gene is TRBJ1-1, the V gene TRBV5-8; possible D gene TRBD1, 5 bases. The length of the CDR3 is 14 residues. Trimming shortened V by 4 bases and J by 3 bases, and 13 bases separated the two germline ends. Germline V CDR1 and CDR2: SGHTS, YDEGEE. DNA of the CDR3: TGTGCCAGCAGCGCACAGGTCGGTGACACTGAAGCTTTCTTT. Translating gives CASSAQVGDTEAFF. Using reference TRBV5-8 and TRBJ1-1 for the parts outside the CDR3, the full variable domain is EAGVTQSPTHLIKTRGQQATLRCSPISGHTSVYWYQQALGLGLQFLLWYDEGEERNRGNFPPRFSGRQFPNYSSELNVNALELEDSALYLCASSAQVGDTEAFFGQGTRLTVV.

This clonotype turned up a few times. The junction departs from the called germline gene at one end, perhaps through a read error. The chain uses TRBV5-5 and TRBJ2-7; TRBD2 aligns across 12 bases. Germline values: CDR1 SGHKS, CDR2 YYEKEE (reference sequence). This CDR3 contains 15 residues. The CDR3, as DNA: TGTGCCTGCAGCCTAGGGACTAGCGGGTCCTACGAGCAGTACTTC. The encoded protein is CACSLGTSGSYEQYF.

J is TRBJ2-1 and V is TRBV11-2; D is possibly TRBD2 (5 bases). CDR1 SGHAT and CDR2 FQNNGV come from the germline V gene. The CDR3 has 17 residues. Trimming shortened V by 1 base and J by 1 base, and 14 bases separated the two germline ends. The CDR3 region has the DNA TGTGCCAGCAGCTTAGGGTTGTGGGAGAGGTCCTACAATGAGCAGTTCTTC. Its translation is CASSLGLWERSYNEQFF. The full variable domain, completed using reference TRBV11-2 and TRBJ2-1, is EAGVAQSPRYKIIEKRQSVAFWCNPISGHATLYWYQQILGQGPKLLIQFQNNGVVDDSQLPKDRFSAERLKGVDSTLKIQPAKLEDSAVYLCASSLGLWERSYNEQFFGPGTRLTVL.

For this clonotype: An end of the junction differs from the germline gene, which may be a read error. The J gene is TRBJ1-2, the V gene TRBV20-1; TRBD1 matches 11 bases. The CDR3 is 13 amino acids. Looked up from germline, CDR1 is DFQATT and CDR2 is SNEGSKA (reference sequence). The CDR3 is CSARTGGDYDYTF. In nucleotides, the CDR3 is TGCAGTGCTCGGACAGGGGGCGACTATGACTACACCTTC.

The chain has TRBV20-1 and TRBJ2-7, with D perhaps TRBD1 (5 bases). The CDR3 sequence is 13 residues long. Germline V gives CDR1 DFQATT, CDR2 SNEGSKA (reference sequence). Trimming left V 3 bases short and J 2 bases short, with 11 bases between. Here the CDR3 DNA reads TGCAGTGCTAGGAGGACACGGACCTACGAGCAGTACTTC. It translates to CSARRTRTYEQYF.

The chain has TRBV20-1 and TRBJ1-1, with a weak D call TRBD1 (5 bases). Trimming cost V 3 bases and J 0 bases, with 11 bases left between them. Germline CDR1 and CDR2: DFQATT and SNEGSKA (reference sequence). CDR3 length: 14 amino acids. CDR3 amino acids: CSASPGTVNTEAFF. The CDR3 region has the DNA TGCAGTGCTAGCCCCGGGACGGTGAACACTGAAGCTTTCTTT.

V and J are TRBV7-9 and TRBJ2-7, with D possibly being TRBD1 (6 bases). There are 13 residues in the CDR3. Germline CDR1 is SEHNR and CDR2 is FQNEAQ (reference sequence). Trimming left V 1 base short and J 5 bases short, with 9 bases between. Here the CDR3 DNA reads TGTGCCAGCAGCTTAGAAGGGGGTCACGAGCAGTACTTC. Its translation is CASSLEGGHEQYF.